This T cell receptor (beta chain) was recorded in a study of long-term antiretroviral therapy in people with HIV. Study findings and constraints: Therapy changes, viral resistance and ART adherence were not documented in the available data. Dominant in the repertoire at all time points were clones expanded before ART. Post-ART diversity increased but stayed below transplant donor controls.

Trimming left V 1 base short and J 7 bases short, with 14 bases between. The CDR3 is made up of 14 amino acids. Germline CDR1 and CDR2: SGHVS and FQNEAQ. A v3.0 immunoSEQ assay was performed at survey level. Produced via immunoSEQ multiplex PCR; TCRdb's table is partial and in-frame only. The sample shows about 20,000 clones, just over 90% of them seen only once. Worth noting for this clone: Its antigen is unidentified.

United States facilities provided treatment to all participants with HIV. Source: unsorted PBMCs, taken 4.4 years before starting antiretroviral therapy. The TCR was taken from a woman between 25 and 40 years old with HIV. The rearrangement links TRBV7-8 to TRBJ2-7; perhaps TRBD1 as D (5 bases). This chain's CDR3 is CASSLGGLGEEQYF. The CDR3 nucleotides read TGTGCCAGCAGCTTAGGAGGATTAGGGGAAGAGCAGTACTTC.